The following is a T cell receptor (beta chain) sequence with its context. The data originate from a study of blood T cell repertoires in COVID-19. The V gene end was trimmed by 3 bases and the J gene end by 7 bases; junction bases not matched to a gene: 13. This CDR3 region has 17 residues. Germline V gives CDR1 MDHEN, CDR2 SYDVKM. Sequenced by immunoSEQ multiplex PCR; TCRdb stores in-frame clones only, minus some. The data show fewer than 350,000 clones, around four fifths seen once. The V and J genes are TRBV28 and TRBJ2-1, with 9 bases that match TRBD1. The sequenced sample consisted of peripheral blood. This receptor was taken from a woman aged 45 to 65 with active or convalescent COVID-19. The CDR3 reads CASSFGLRGQGGNEQFF. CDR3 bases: TGTGCCAGCAGTTTCGGGCTCCGGGGACAGGGAGGAAATGAGCAGTTCTTC. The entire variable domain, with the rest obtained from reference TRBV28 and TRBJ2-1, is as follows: DVKVTQSSRYLVKRTGEKVFLECVQDMDHENMFWYRQDPGLGLRLIYFSYDVKMKEKGDIPEGYSVSREKKERFSLILESASTNQTSMYLCASSFGLRGQGGNEQFFGPGTRLTVL.